The rows below give T cell receptor beta chains drawn from one sample of a study of CD8+ T cells in alopecia areata. Sequencing was performed with immunoSEQ multiplex PCR; in TCRdb, only in-frame clones are kept and a portion is missing. Here the sample spans around 180,000 clones, about three fifths being singletons. The material was CD4+ T cells sorted from blood, obtained at week 24, from a patient treated with tofacitinib. Receptors originate from a human donor with alopecia areata. Each CDR3 is given with its conserved first and last residue. A D gene is named only where the DNA matches it firmly. Rows give clone size only sometimes, using once, few, many, or a class for an expanded clone.

CDR3 length,D gene,J gene,clone size,V gene,CDR3 DNA,CDR3 protein
14,NA,TRBJ1-2,NA,TRBV29-1,TGCAGCGTTGATCGTCGACAGGCCTCCAATGGCTACACCTTC,CSVDRRQASNGYTF
14,NA,TRBJ2-7,few,TRBV19,TGTGCCAGTACCTCAGCAGCGCCGTCCTACGAGCAGTACTTC,CASTSAAPSYEQYF
11,NA,TRBJ2-7,NA,TRBV30,TGTGCCTCGCAGGAGGGACTTAAGCAGTACTTC,CASQEGLKQYF
14,NA,TRBJ1-1,many,TRBV11-2,TGTGCCAGCAGCTTAACTGGGACAAGCACTGAAGCTTTCTTT,CASSLTGTSTEAFF
15,NA,TRBJ1-1,few,TRBV4-3,TGCGCCAGCAGCCGAGAAGTAAAACTGAACACTGAAGCTTTCTTT,CASSREVKLNTEAFF
15,TRBD2,TRBJ2-3,NA,TRBV27,TGTGCCAGCAGTTTAGGGAACGGGAGGTCAGATACGCAGTATTTT,CASSLGNGRSDTQYF
13,NA,TRBJ1-5,NA,TRBV30,TGTGCCTGGAGTGTACAGAATGGCCAGCCCCAGCATTTT,CAWSVQNGQPQHF
16,NA,TRBJ2-3,NA,TRBV30,TGTGCCTGGAGTGTATTGTCAGGGAGAGGCACAGATACGCAGTATTTT,CAWSVLSGRGTDTQYF
12,NA,TRBJ1-2,NA,TRBV29-1,TGCAGCGTTGAAGAGACAGCCTATGGCTACACCTTC,CSVEETAYGYTF
13,NA,TRBJ1-1,few,TRBV12-5,TGTGCTAGTGGTTTGGATCTGAACACTGAAGCTTTCTTT,CASGLDLNTEAFF
14,NA,TRBJ1-5,NA,TRBV15,TGTGCCACCATCCCTAGGGGCGAGGGTCAGCCCCAGCATTTT,CATIPRGEGQPQHF
14,NA,TRBJ2-7,NA,TRBV5-1,TGCGCCAGCAGCTTGGTACCAGGTACCTACGAGCAGTACTTC,CASSLVPGTYEQYF
13,TRBD2,TRBJ2-5,few,TRBV6-5,TGTGCCAGCACGCGAGCGGGGGAAGAGACCCAGTACTTC,CASTRAGEETQYF
16,NA,TRBJ2-4,NA,TRBV6-5,TGTGCCAGCAGTTACTCGGCCAGATTAGCCAAAAACATTCAGTACTTC,CASSYSARLAKNIQYF
13,NA,TRBJ2-5,NA,TRBV5-6,TGTGCCAGCAGCTTGGGCAGGGCAGAGACCCAGTACTTC,CASSLGRAETQYF
15,NA,TRBJ2-4,NA,TRBV5-1,TGCGCCAGCAGCTTGGAGGGGACGGCCAAAAACATTCAGTACTTC,CASSLEGTAKNIQYF
15,NA,TRBJ1-5,NA,TRBV2,TGTGCCAGCAGTGCTCGATGGGATAGCAATCAGCCCCAGCATTTT,CASSARWDSNQPQHF
14,NA,TRBJ2-5,NA,TRBV7-3,TGTGCCAGCAGCTTAACGTCTGGGGCAGAGACCCAGTACTTC,CASSLTSGAETQYF
9,NA,TRBJ1-2,few,TRBV20-1,TGCAGTGCTAGAGATGGCTACACCTTC,CSARDGYTF
13,TRBD1,TRBJ2-7,NA,TRBV18,TGTGCCAGCTCACCCCGCGACAGGGACGAGCAGTACTTC,CASSPRDRDEQYF
14,NA,TRBJ2-7,NA,TRBV5-6,TGTGCCAGCAGCTGGAGCGGGGACAACTACGAGCAGTACTTC,CASSWSGDNYEQYF
14,TRBD1,TRBJ1-5,NA,TRBV7-2,TGTGCCAGCAGCTCTGGACAGGGGAATCAGCCCCAGCATTTT,CASSSGQGNQPQHF